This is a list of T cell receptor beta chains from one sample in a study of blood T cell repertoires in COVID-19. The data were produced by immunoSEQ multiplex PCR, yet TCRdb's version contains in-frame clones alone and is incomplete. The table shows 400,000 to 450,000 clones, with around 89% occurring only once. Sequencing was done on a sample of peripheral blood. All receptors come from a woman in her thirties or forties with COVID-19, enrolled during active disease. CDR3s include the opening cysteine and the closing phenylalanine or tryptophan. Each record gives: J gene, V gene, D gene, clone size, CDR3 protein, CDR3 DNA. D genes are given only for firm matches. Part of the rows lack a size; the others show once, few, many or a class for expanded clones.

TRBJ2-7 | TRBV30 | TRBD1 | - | CAWSEPGQGPFEQYF | TGTGCCTGGAGCGAACCGGGACAGGGCCCGTTCGAGCAGTACTTC
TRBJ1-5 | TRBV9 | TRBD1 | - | CASSAGQGSNQPQHF | TGTGCCAGCAGCGCCGGACAGGGTAGCAATCAGCCCCAGCATTTT
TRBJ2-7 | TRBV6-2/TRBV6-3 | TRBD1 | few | CASSYEGSAGQGDEQYF | TGTGCCAGCAGTTACGAAGGTTCCGCGGGACAGGGGGACGAGCAGTACTTC
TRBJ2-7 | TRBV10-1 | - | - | CASSEQGGQRYEQYF | TGCGCCAGCAGTGAACAGGGCGGGCAAAGGTACGAGCAGTACTTC
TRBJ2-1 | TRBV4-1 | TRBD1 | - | CASTGQAVISYNEQFF | TGCGCCAGCACCGGACAGGCCGTCATCTCCTACAATGAGCAGTTCTTC
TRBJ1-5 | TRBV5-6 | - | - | CASSSWTVIAISPQHF | TGTGCCAGCAGCTCGTGGACTGTTATAGCAATCAGCCCCCAGCATTTT
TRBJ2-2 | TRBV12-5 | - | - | CASGSDGATGELFF | TGTGCTAGTGGGTCTGACGGAGCCACCGGGGAGCTGTTTTTT
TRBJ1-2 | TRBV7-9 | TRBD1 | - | CASSLGGGTGWSYGYTF | TGTGCCAGCAGCTTAGGAGGGGGGACAGGGTGGAGCTATGGCTACACCTTC
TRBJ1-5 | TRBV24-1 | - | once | CATSLGASQPQHF | TGTGCCACCAGTTTAGGTGCTAGTCAGCCCCAGCATTTT
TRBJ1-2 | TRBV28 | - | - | CASSSFLRGYGYTF | TGTGCCAGCAGTTCCTTCCTCAGGGGCTACGGCTACACCTTC
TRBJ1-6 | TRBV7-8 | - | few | CASSLAGQGSSPLHF | TGTGCCAGCAGCTTAGCGGGGCAGGGTTCATCACCCCTCCACTTT
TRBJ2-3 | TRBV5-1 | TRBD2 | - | CASSLEGLTGGRTDTQYF | TGCGCCAGCAGCTTGGAAGGTCTTACGGGGGGACGAACAGATACGCAGTATTTT
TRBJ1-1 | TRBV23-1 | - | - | CASSQSYGRGGEAFF | TGCGCCAGCAGTCAATCGTACGGGCGGGGAGGTGAAGCTTTCTTT
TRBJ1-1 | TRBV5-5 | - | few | CASSLSGDGPEAFF | TGTGCCAGCAGCTTGTCCGGGGATGGTCCTGAAGCTTTCTTT
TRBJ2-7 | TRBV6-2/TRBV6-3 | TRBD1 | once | CASSPGQGLTEQYF | TGTGCCAGCAGCCCTGGACAGGGTTTAACCGAGCAGTACTTC
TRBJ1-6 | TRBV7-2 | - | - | CASSLARGGYNSPLHF | TGTGCCAGCAGCTTAGCAAGGGGGGGTTATAATTCACCCCTCCACTTT
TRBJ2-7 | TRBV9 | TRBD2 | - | CASSVGTGASGSFYEQYF | TGTGCCAGCAGCGTAGGAACTGGGGCTAGCGGGAGTTTCTACGAGCAGTACTTC
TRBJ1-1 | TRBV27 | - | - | CASSLGGRAFF | TGTGCCAGCAGTTTAGGGGGGAGAGCTTTCTTT
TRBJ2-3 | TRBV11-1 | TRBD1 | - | CASSLADRDRGYTTQYF | TGTGCCAGCAGCTTAGCCGACCGGGACAGAGGTTATACTACGCAGTATTTT
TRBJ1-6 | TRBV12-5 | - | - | CASGTFSSPLHF | TGTGCTAGTGGTACTTTTTCTTCACCCCTCCACTTT
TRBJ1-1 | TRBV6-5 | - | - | CASSYSRQIWAEAFF | TGTGCCAGCAGTTACTCGAGACAGATCTGGGCTGAAGCTTTCTTT
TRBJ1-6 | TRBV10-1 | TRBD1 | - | CASSDRDSESFNSPLHF | TGCGCCAGCAGTGATAGGGACAGCGAAAGTTTTAATTCACCCCTCCACTTT
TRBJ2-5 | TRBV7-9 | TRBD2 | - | CASSPGLAGGLETQYF | TGTGCCAGCAGCCCGGGACTAGCGGGGGGGCTTGAGACCCAGTACTTC
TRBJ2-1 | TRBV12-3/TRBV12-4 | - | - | CASSLGRNEQFF | TGTGCCAGCAGCCTAGGGAGGAATGAGCAGTTCTTC
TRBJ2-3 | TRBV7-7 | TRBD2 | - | CASSQAGGGDTQYF | TGTGCTAGCAGCCAGGCTGGGGGGGGAGATACGCAGTATTTT
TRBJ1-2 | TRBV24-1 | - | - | CATSGWDFNYGYTF | TGTGCCACCAGTGGGTGGGACTTTAACTATGGCTACACCTTC
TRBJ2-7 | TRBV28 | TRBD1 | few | CASSAARGQGLIEQYF | TGTGCCAGCAGCGCTGCCCGAGGACAGGGTTTAATAGAGCAGTACTTC
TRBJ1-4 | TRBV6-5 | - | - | CASSMTDFREKLFF | TGTGCCAGCAGCATGACAGACTTTAGGGAAAAACTGTTTTTT
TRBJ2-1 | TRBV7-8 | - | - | CASSLKTGPRAEQFF | TGTGCCAGCAGCCTGAAGACAGGACCCCGTGCTGAGCAGTTCTTC
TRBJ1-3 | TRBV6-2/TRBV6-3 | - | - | CASSTSRDTIYF | TGTGCCAGCAGTACCTCCAGGGACACCATATATTTT
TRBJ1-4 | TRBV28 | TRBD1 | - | CASRGGQGKLFF | TGTGCCAGCAGGGGGGGACAGGGCAAACTGTTTTTT